This T cell receptor beta chain was identified in a study of brain T cells in children with intractable seizures. Germline loops: CDR1 SNHLY, CDR2 FYNNEI. The CDR3 extends over 15 amino acids. J gave up 4 bases and V 7 bases, and 12 bases lay outside the gene matches. Clones were read by immunoSEQ multiplex PCR, and TCRdb kept only the in-frame ones, dropping some. The table includes a few hundred thousand clones, over 85% detected once. Sample time point: blood from clinic visit 5 months post-surgery; TSC patient then seizure free. Before surgery, patients took at least one anti-epileptic drug. The TCR comes from a boy under two years old with tuberous sclerosis and intractable seizures. The starting material was peripheral blood, obtained 4 to 6 months after surgery. The rearrangement links TRBV2 to TRBJ1-2; TRBD1 agrees at 7 bases. DNA of the CDR3: TGTGCCAGCACCGGGACAGACGGGCCCAGCTATGGCTACACCTTC. It is translated as CASTGTDGPSYGYTF.